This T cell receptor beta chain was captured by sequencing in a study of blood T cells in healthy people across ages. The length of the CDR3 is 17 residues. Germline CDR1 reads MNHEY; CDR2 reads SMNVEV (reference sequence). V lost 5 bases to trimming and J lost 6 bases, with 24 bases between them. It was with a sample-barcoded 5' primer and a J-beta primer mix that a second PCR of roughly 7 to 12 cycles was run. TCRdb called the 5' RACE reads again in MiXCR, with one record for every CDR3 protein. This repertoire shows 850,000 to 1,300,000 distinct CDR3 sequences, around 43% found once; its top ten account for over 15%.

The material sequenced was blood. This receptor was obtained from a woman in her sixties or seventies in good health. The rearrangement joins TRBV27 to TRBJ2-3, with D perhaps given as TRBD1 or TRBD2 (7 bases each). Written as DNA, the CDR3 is TGTGCCAGCAGTAGACAGGGTGGGGGGGTGTTTTTGGATACGCAGTATTTT. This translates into CASSRQGGGVFLDTQYF.